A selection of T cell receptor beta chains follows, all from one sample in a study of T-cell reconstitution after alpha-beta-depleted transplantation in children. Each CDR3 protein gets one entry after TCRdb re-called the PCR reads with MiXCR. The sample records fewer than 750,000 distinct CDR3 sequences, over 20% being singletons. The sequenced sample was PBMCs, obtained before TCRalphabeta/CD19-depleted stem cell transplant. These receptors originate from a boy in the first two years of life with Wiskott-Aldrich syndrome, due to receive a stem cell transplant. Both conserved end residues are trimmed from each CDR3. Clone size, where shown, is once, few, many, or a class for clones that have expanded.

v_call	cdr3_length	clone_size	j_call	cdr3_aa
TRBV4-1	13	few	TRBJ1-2	ASSQVSSTNYGYT
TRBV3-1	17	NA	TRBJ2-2	ASWRPGLAGGSNTGELF
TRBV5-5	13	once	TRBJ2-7	ASSRRTGEWHEQY
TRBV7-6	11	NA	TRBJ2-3	ASSLWETDTQY
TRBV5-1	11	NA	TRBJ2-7	ASSALREAEQY
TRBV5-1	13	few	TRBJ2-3	ASNPWTGSGDTQY
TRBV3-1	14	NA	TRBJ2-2	ASSQGTGGPTVELF
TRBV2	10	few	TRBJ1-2	ASLSVNYGYT
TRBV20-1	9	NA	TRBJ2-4	SAVEQGFGY
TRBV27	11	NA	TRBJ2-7	ASTPGQAYEQY
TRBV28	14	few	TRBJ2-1	AGGDGRSGRPLEQF
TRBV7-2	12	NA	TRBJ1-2	ASSFRQGAYGYT
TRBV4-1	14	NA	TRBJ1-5	ASSQTGENSNQPQH
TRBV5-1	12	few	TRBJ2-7	ASSREKRAYEQY
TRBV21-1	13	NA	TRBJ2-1	ASSTSLSKTSEQF
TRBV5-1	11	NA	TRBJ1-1	ASSIKENTEAF
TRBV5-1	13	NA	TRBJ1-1	ASSLVTGINTEAF
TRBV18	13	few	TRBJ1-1	ASSPSGRMNTEAF
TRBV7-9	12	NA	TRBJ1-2	ASSLAGGGDRYT
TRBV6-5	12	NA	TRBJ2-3	ASSFFGGIDTQY
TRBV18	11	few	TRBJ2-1	ASSTGRYNEQF
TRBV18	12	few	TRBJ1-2	ASSPRGGADGYT
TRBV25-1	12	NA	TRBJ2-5	ASSEFQGGETQY
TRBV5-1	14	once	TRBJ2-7	ASSLGPGRYYYEQY
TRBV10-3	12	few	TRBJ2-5	AISGDRGSETQY
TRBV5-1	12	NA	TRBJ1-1	ASSMGQGETEAF
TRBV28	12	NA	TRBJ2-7	ASSLGGGVWEQY
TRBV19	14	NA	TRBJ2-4	ASSPQGGRAKNIQY
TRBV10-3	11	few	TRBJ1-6	AAAGTGNSPLH
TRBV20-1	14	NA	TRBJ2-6	SARRRGFTGANVLT
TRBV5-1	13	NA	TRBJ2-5	ASSLPAGGWETQY
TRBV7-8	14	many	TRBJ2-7	ASSLAGDRGTYEQY